Below are 27 T cell receptor beta chains sequenced from a single sample in a study of T cell responses to AZD1222 COVID-19 vaccine. This table comes from immunoSEQ multiplex PCR, and its TCRdb copy is limited to in-frame clones, with some not included. The sample carries around 200,000 clones, approximately 86% recorded once. The sample here was peripheral blood, taken on day 0 of AZD1222 vaccination. Receptor source: an adult in good health.

V usage is TRBV5-6 and J usage is TRBJ2-7; TRBD1 might be the D (6 bases). This CDR3 is built from 14 residues. CDR1 is SGHDT and CDR2 is YYEEEE in the germline V gene. V lost 4 bases and J 5 bases, leaving 16 bases between the germline ends. The DNA of the CDR3 is TGTGCCAGCAGCACCTGGGACAATTCCCACGAGCAGTACTTC. Encoded protein: CASSTWDNSHEQYF.

The gene calls are TRBV5-1 and TRBJ1-2, with D possibly being TRBD1 (5 bases). The V end lost 0 bases, the J end lost 2 bases, and 14 bases lay between the germline ends. Germline CDR1 reads SGHRS; CDR2 reads YFSETQ. The CDR3 has 16 residues. CDR3 amino acids: CASSLGIQRGNYGYTF. The CDR3 nucleotides are TGCGCCAGCAGCTTGGGGATCCAGAGGGGAAACTATGGCTACACCTTC.

J is TRBJ1-2 and V is TRBV25-1; no definite D call. V lost 1 base and J 8 bases, leaving 11 bases between the germline ends. The germline V gene encodes CDR1 MGHDK and CDR2 SYGVNS. CDR3 length: 13 amino acids. The CDR3 loop is CASSELDEGGYTF. The CDR3 region has the DNA TGTGCCAGCAGTGAATTAGATGAGGGAGGCTACACCTTC.

The chain joins TRBV2 to TRBJ2-2, with TRBD1 matching 10 bases. The ends lost 2 bases at V and 0 bases at J; junction bases unmatched: 6. Per germline, CDR1 SNHLY and CDR2 FYNNEI. There are 18 residues in the CDR3. The DNA for the CDR3 is TGTGCCAGCAGTGAAAATGGACAGGGGGAACCGAACACCGGGGAGCTGTTTTTT. Its protein product is CASSENGQGEPNTGELFF.

The V and J genes are TRBV14 and TRBJ2-4; TRBD1 aligns across 10 bases. The CDR3 spans 21 residues. V shed 0 bases, J shed 0 bases, and the junction held 14 bases outside the gene matches. Germline loops: CDR1 SGHDN, CDR2 FVKESK. The DNA for the CDR3 is TGTGCCAGCAGCCAAGATCGGACCGGGACAGGGGACGTAGGAGCCAAAAACATTCAGTACTTC. This encodes CASSQDRTGTGDVGAKNIQYF.

This clone has a single count. CDR3 protein: CASTLLDRDNQPQHF. CDR3 DNA sequence: TGTGCCAGCACCCTTCTGGACAGGGATAATCAGCCCCAGCATTTT. The chain couples TRBV28 to TRBJ1-5, with TRBD1 matching over 8 bases. The V and J ends lost 7 bases and 4 bases, in that order; junction bases with no gene match: 9. CDR3 size: 15 residues. Per the germline V gene, CDR1 is MDHEN and CDR2 is SYDVKM. Supplemented by reference TRBV28 and TRBJ1-5, the full variable domain reads DVKVTQSSRYLVKRTGEKVFLECVQDMDHENMFWYRQDPGLGLRLIYFSYDVKMKEKGDIPEGYSVSREKKERFSLILESASTNQTSMYLCASTLLDRDNQPQHFGDGTRLSIL.

The chain combines TRBV27 with TRBJ2-2, with a possible D match to TRBD2 (6 bases). The length of the CDR3 is 13 residues. The V end lost 4 bases, the J end lost 4 bases, and 7 bases lay between the germline ends. Germline V gene sequence: CDR1 MNHEY, CDR2 SMNVEV (reference sequence). The DNA for the CDR3 is TGTGCCAGCAGTTGGACTATCACCGGGGAGCTGTTTTTT. This codes for CASSWTITGELFF.

The CDR3 reads CASSPGQGAREQYF. Here the CDR3 DNA reads TGCGCCAGCAGCCCCGGACAGGGGGCTCGTGAGCAGTACTTC. This chain joins TRBV5-1 and TRBJ2-7, with 11 bases identical to TRBD1. Unmatched junction bases numbered 7, after V lost 4 bases and J lost 7 bases. Germline CDR1 reads SGHRS; CDR2 reads YFSETQ. This CDR3 region has 14 residues.

The rearrangement joins TRBV7-9 to TRBJ1-2; TRBD1 is a possible D gene (6 bases). Trimming shortened V by 4 bases and J by 8 bases, and 23 bases separated the two germline ends. In germline, CDR1 is SEHNR, CDR2 FQNEAQ (reference sequence). The CDR3 length is 16 residues. The CDR3 region is CASSSREDPDSQGYTF. Written as DNA, the CDR3 is TGTGCCAGCAGCTCGAGGGAGGACCCGGACAGCCAAGGCTACACCTTC.

J is TRBJ1-5 and V is TRBV19, with D unresolved. Trimming removed 7 bases from V and 6 bases from J, with 16 bases in between. The germline CDR1 and CDR2 sequences are LNHDA and SQIVND (reference sequence). The CDR3 sequence is 14 residues long. CDR3 amino acids: CASKMVERGQPQHF. The CDR3 nucleotides are TGTGCCAGTAAAATGGTGGAGCGAGGTCAGCCCCAGCATTTT.

The V gene is TRBV5-1, the J gene TRBJ2-7, with D perhaps being TRBD1 or TRBD2 (6 bases each). In germline, CDR1 is SGHRS, CDR2 YFSETQ. The CDR3 totals 14 residues. Trimming stripped 2 bases from V and 3 bases from J, with 12 bases between. CDR3 DNA: TGCGCCAGCAGCTTTGGAGGGGGAGGCTACGAGCAGTACTTC. This sequence encodes CASSFGGGGYEQYF.

Only one count was recorded for this clone. The rearrangement links TRBV12-3 or TRBV12-4 to TRBJ1-2; no reliable D call. Trimming shortened V by 3 bases and J by 8 bases, and 10 bases separated the two germline ends. There are 12 residues in the CDR3. CDR3 loop: CASSLSARGYTF. The CDR3 region has the DNA TGTGCCAGCAGTTTGTCAGCGCGGGGCTACACCTTC.

This clone was seen once. The DNA for the CDR3 is TGCGCCAGCAGCCAAGGGCCAGCGGGGGCGACCAATGAGCAGTTCTTC. It is translated as CASSQGPAGATNEQFF. The genes are TRBV4-3 and TRBJ2-1, with 8 bases fitting TRBD2. Germline CDR1 and CDR2: LGHNA and YSLEER. V trimming: 1 base; J trimming: 6 bases; junction bases outside the gene matches: 8. The CDR3 totals 16 residues.

V is TRBV30 and J is TRBJ1-1; TRBD1 matches at 10 bases. In germline, CDR1 is GTSNPN, CDR2 SVGIG (reference sequence). The CDR3 runs to 12 residues. V shed 3 bases and J 8 bases; nucleotides not matched to a gene: 3. The CDR3 coding sequence is TGTGCCTGGAGGGGGGGACAGGGGGAAGCTTTCTTT. Residues: CAWRGGQGEAFF.

As concerns this clone: Other DNA variants within this sample encode the same CDR3. V usage is TRBV27 and J usage is TRBJ1-2; D is uncertain. Trimming shortened V by 0 bases and J by 8 bases, and 13 bases separated the two germline ends. The CDR3 consists of 14 residues. Germline V gives CDR1 MNHEY, CDR2 SMNVEV (reference sequence). CDR3 sequence (DNA): TGTGCCAGCAGTTTATCCCCGCCCGGGGTCGGCTACACCTTC. Its translation is CASSLSPPGVGYTF.

This chain uses TRBV11-2 with TRBJ2-2; TRBD1 or TRBD2 may be the D gene (6 bases each). The length of the CDR3 is 16 residues. Trimming took 2 bases from V and 6 from J, leaving 16 bases between them. Germline loops: CDR1 SGHAT, CDR2 FQNNGV. DNA of the CDR3: TGTGCCAGCAGCTTATTGTGGGGGGCTAGTTCCGGGGAGCTGTTTTTT. This sequence encodes CASSLLWGASSGELFF.

The V gene is TRBV5-6, the J gene TRBJ2-5; 9 positions match TRBD2. There are 18 residues in the CDR3. V lost 6 bases to trimming and J lost 4 bases; unmatched junction nucleotides: 19. CDR1 is SGHDT and CDR2 is YYEEEE in the germline V gene. Here the CDR3 reads CASMPSRGGDLLRETQYF. CDR3 bases: TGTGCCAGCATGCCTTCGCGGGGGGGAGACCTCCTACGAGAGACCCAGTACTTC.

The chain recombines TRBV18 with TRBJ1-1, with D unclear. The CDR3 is made up of 14 amino acids. The V and J ends lost 5 bases and 3 bases respectively, with 13 bases between them. Germline V gene sequence: CDR1 KGHSH, CDR2 LQKENI. The CDR3 protein is CASSSSGRYTEAFF. Written as DNA, the CDR3 is TGTGCCAGCTCATCGAGTGGACGGTACACTGAAGCTTTCTTT.

The V call is TRBV9, the J call TRBJ1-3; maybe TRBD1 (5 bases). The CDR3 contains 15 residues. V was trimmed by 0 bases and J by 4 bases, leaving 11 bases between them. Germline assignment: CDR1 SGDLS and CDR2 YYNGEE. CDR3 coding DNA: TGTGCCAGCAGCGTAGTCCCAGGGTCGGGAAACACCATATATTTT. It specifies CASSVVPGSGNTIYF.

The chain combines TRBV9 with TRBJ1-2, with TRBD1 matching over 9 bases. J lost 3 bases, V lost 3 bases, and 0 bases had no gene match. Per the germline V gene, CDR1 is SGDLS and CDR2 is YYNGEE. The CDR3 sequence is 13 residues long. The CDR3 coding sequence is TGTGCCAGCAGCGGACAGGGGGACTATGGCTACACCTTC. Protein sequence: CASSGQGDYGYTF.

The chain recombines TRBV6-5 with TRBJ2-2; 8 positions match TRBD2. CDR1 MNHEY and CDR2 SVGAGI come from the germline V gene. This CDR3 contains 15 residues. Trimming took 8 bases from V and 4 from J; bases not matched to a gene: 9. The CDR3 DNA is TGTGCCAGCTGTCGGGGGGGGCCGAGCACCGGGGAGCTGTTTTTT. Protein product: CASCRGGPSTGELFF.

The rearrangement joins TRBV29-1 to TRBJ2-7, with 9 nucleotides matching TRBD1. The germline CDR1 and CDR2 sequences are SQVTM and ANQGSEA. CDR3 length equals 16 residues. J lost 0 bases, V lost 4 bases, and 10 bases had no gene match. The CDR3 nucleotides are TGCAGCGTTGGGGGCCCCTGGGACAGGGCCTCCTACGAGCAGTACTTC. Protein product: CSVGGPWDRASYEQYF.

J is TRBJ2-7 and V is TRBV27, with a weak D call TRBD2 (6 bases). The CDR3 is made up of 15 amino acids. Germline CDR1 is MNHEY and CDR2 is SMNVEV (reference sequence). Trimming stripped 3 bases from V and 3 bases from J, with 15 bases between. The CDR3 reads CASSFGGQSFYEQYF. The CDR3 coding sequence is TGTGCCAGCAGTTTCGGGGGTCAGTCGTTCTACGAGCAGTACTTC.

The rearrangement uses TRBV11-2 and TRBJ2-7, with TRBD2 matching 8 bases. This CDR3 contains 15 residues. In germline, CDR1 is SGHAT, CDR2 FQNNGV. J lost 4 bases, V lost 5 bases, and 10 bases had no gene match. CDR3 region: CASSPTGLATYEQYF. CDR3 DNA sequence: TGTGCCAGCAGCCCCACAGGACTAGCCACTTACGAGCAGTACTTC. The full variable domain, with the rest looked up from reference TRBV11-2 and TRBJ2-7, is EAGVAQSPRYKIIEKRQSVAFWCNPISGHATLYWYQQILGQGPKLLIQFQNNGVVDDSQLPKDRFSAERLKGVDSTLKIQPAKLEDSAVYLCASSPTGLATYEQYFGPGTRLTVT.

The CDR3 DNA follows: TGTGCCAGCAGCTTGCGCACCAGCGACGCGAACACCGGGGAGCTGTTTTTT. It codes for CASSLRTSDANTGELFF. The chain employs TRBV7-6 and TRBJ2-2; D not resolved. The CDR3 spans 17 residues. V was pared by 3 bases and J by 0 bases, with 14 bases between. The V gene's germline CDR1 is SGHVS and CDR2 FNYEAQ.

The chain combines TRBV11-3 with TRBJ2-2; 8 nucleotides match TRBD1. Losses at the gene ends were 5 bases for V and 4 bases for J; bases not matched to a gene: 3. The CDR3 is 14 residues long. Germline loops: CDR1 SGHNT, CDR2 YENEEA. CDR3: CASSRTGFTGELFF. CDR3 nucleotides: TGTGCCAGCAGCCGGACAGGGTTCACCGGGGAGCTGTTTTTT.

For this clone: Its ends do not fully match the called genes, so a read error is possible. Other nucleotide sequences from this sample produce the same CDR3. This sequence joins TRBV12-3 or TRBV12-4 and TRBJ1-1; D unresolved. This CDR3 has 13 residues. The CDR3 spells CASSLELNTEAFF. CDR3 nucleotide sequence: TGTGCCAGCAGCTTAGAACTGAACACTGAAGCTTTCTTT.